This T cell receptor (beta chain) was sequenced during a study of cytotoxic CD8 clonotypes in ibrutinib-treated CLL. Study-wide context: Response samples were obtained once patients had received a median about 12 months of treatment, range 6 to 36.

CDR1 and CDR2 (germline): MGHDK, SYGVNS. The CDR3 runs 18 residues. V dropped 6 bases and J dropped 3 bases, with 23 bases sitting between them. Of note for this clone: Its antigen is not identified.

Produced via immunoSEQ multiplex PCR; TCRdb's table is partial and in-frame only. The table has tens of thousands of clones, approximately 60% seen once. Study outcomes and limitations: Clonality, elevated at ibrutinib response, dropped back toward baseline at progression.

The gene calls are TRBV25-1 and TRBJ2-2; D perhaps matches TRBD2 (6 bases). The sequencing here drew on PBMCs, taken after 24 months of ibrutinib treatment. This receptor was identified in a human donor with chronic lymphocytic leukemia. The CDR3 DNA follows: TGTGCCAGCAGGCCGCCCGGGATTCTAGCGTTGGACACCGGGGAGCTGTTTTTT. It specifies CASRPPGILALDTGELFF.